The present T cell receptor beta chain was sequenced within a study of T cells after yellow fever vaccination. Per the germline V gene, CDR1 is SGHAT and CDR2 is FQNNGV. CDR3 length: 14 amino acids. V was pared by 2 bases and J by 8 bases, with 10 bases between. TCRdb re-called the 5' RACE reads through MiXCR, storing one row per CDR3 protein. The profile shows some 170,000 distinct CDR3 sequences, around 9.3% of them singletons. This clonotype originated in a man between 18 and 29 years old who received the YFV17D yellow fever vaccine. The gene calls are TRBV11-2 and TRBJ1-6, with D possibly being TRBD1 (5 bases). This sample comprised CD8+ T cells sorted from PBMCs, obtained 45 days after the yellow fever booster vaccination. CDR3 nucleotide sequence: TGTGCCAGCAGCTTATCGGGACCTTATTCACCCCTCCACTTT. Protein: CASSLSGPYSPLHF.